The rows below give T cell receptor beta chains drawn from one sample of a study of a mutant IDH1 vaccine in newly diagnosed glioma. These receptors lack a known antigen. Method: immunoSEQ multiplex PCR; TCRdb's copy keeps in-frame clones and lacks some. The sample has approximately 110,000 clones, 90% seen once; the top ten hold 0.55% to 0.7%. The sequenced sample was PBMCs, obtained from a glioma patient whose treatment included an IDH1 peptide vaccine. The receptor source for this set is a woman aged 50 to 60 with glioma. Both conserved end residues are part of each CDR3. The D gene is left open where the match is weak. Size is stated for part of the rows, as once, few or many counts, or as a class when the clone is expanded.

CDR3	DNA	size	J	V	D
CASSATGAINQPQHF	TGTGCCAGCAGCGCGACAGGGGCGATTAATCAGCCCCAGCATTTT	-	TRBJ1-5	TRBV9	TRBD1
CASSGEYRGYEQYF	TGTGCCAGCAGTGGAGAGTATCGGGGCTACGAGCAGTACTTC	-	TRBJ2-7	TRBV6-5	-
CASSYSPQTSREQFF	TGTGCCAGCAGTTACTCGCCCCAGACTAGCCGGGAGCAGTTCTTC	-	TRBJ2-1	TRBV6-5	TRBD2
CASSRSSYNEQFF	TGTGCCAGCTCCAGGAGCTCCTACAATGAGCAGTTCTTC	-	TRBJ2-1	TRBV27	-
CASSQTSLTGELFF	TGTGCCAGCAGCCAGACTAGCCTCACCGGGGAGCTGTTTTTT	-	TRBJ2-2	TRBV11-3	TRBD2
CASSGGAQYEQYF	TGTGCCAGCAGCGGGGGGGCGCAGTACGAGCAGTACTTC	-	TRBJ2-7	TRBV9	-
CASRVGQGFGEQYF	TGTGCCAGCAGGGTGGGACAGGGGTTCGGCGAGCAGTACTTC	-	TRBJ2-7	TRBV28	TRBD1
CASNVGGQGNYGYTF	TGTGCCAGCAATGTGGGGGGCCAAGGAAACTATGGCTACACCTTC	-	TRBJ1-2	TRBV7-9	-
CASSSGLAPTDTQYF	TGTGCCAGCAGTTCAGGACTAGCGCCCACAGATACGCAGTATTTT	-	TRBJ2-3	TRBV27	TRBD2
CASHRVYEQYF	TGCGCCAGCCATCGGGTATACGAGCAGTACTTC	-	TRBJ2-7	TRBV23-1	-
CASSYSTASYEQYF	TGTGCCAGCAGTTACTCGACAGCATCCTACGAGCAGTACTTC	-	TRBJ2-7	TRBV6-5	-
CASSVRDKPETQYF	TGTGCCAGCAGTGTGAGGGACAAACCAGAGACCCAGTACTTC	once	TRBJ2-5	TRBV6-1	-
CASSARYNEQFF	TGTGCCAGCAGTGCGAGGTACAATGAGCAGTTCTTC	-	TRBJ2-1	TRBV2	-
CASSEANLYGYTF	TGTGCCAGCAGTGAAGCAAACCTCTATGGCTACACCTTC	-	TRBJ1-2	TRBV6-1	-
CASSSGQGDQPQHF	TGTGCCAGCAGTTCGGGACAGGGAGATCAGCCCCAGCATTTT	-	TRBJ1-5	TRBV28	TRBD1
CASSDKPGAPYNEQFF	TGTGCCAGCAGTGATAAGCCAGGGGCCCCCTACAATGAGCAGTTCTTC	few	TRBJ2-1	TRBV2	-
CASSATRQAEAKNIQYF	TGTGCCAGCAGCGCCACCCGACAGGCAGAAGCCAAAAACATTCAGTACTTC	-	TRBJ2-4	TRBV7-9	-
CASSLGTENTEAFF	TGTGCCAGCAGCTTAGGGACAGAGAACACTGAAGCTTTCTTT	few	TRBJ1-1	TRBV7-3	TRBD1
CATSRDKGLAYEQFF	TGTGCCACCAGCAGAGATAAGGGACTAGCCTATGAGCAGTTCTTC	once	TRBJ2-1	TRBV15	TRBD2
CASLPPVGGYSYEQYF	TGTGCCAGTCTACCGCCGGTGGGAGGGTACTCCTACGAGCAGTACTTC	-	TRBJ2-7	TRBV28	TRBD2
CASSESRDRGIMNTEAFF	TGTGCCAGCAGTGAAAGCCGGGACAGGGGAATCATGAACACTGAAGCTTTCTTT	once	TRBJ1-1	TRBV2	TRBD1
CASSLDRGGRWGYGYTF	TGTGCCAGCAGCTTGGATCGGGGGGGTCGCTGGGGCTATGGCTACACCTTC	-	TRBJ1-2	TRBV11-2	-
CASSPAWGQGKNTIYF	TGTGCCAGCAGCCCTGCTTGGGGACAGGGGAAAAACACCATATATTTT	-	TRBJ1-3	TRBV21-1	-
CAATDIYEQYF	TGTGCAGCGACAGATATCTACGAGCAGTACTTC	-	TRBJ2-7	TRBV30	-
CASSSTAFTGELFF	TGTGCCAGCAGTAGTACAGCTTTCACCGGGGAGCTGTTTTTT	few	TRBJ2-2	TRBV6-5	-
CASSFGWEATRWYEQFF	TGTGCCAGCAGCTTCGGTTGGGAGGCAACCCGGTGGTATGAGCAGTTCTTC	-	TRBJ2-1	TRBV5-6	-
CSVVGTGYGEQYF	TGCAGCGTTGTGGGGACAGGGTACGGGGAGCAGTACTTC	-	TRBJ2-7	TRBV29-1	TRBD1
CASSPPLGPAGNTDTQYF	TGTGCCAGCTCACCGCCCCTCGGCCCAGCGGGGAACACAGATACGCAGTATTTT	-	TRBJ2-3	TRBV18	TRBD2
CASSLSTGRTLATNEKLFF	TGTGCCAGCAGTTTATCCACGGGAAGAACCCTTGCAACTAATGAAAAACTGTTTTTT	few	TRBJ1-4	TRBV27	-
CASSWSGQGNTEAFF	TGCGCCAGCAGCTGGTCGGGACAGGGGAACACTGAAGCTTTCTTT	-	TRBJ1-1	TRBV5-1	TRBD1
CASSPSARSGNTIYF	TGTGCCAGCAGCCCCTCCGCACGCTCTGGAAACACCATATATTTT	-	TRBJ1-3	TRBV9	-
CASEKAGNTEAFF	TGTGCCAGCGAGAAGGCGGGGAACACTGAAGCTTTCTTT	-	TRBJ1-1	TRBV2	-
CASSLGAGATYGYTF	TGTGCCAGCAGTTTGGGGGCAGGGGCGACTTATGGCTACACCTTC	-	TRBJ1-2	TRBV6-6	-
CASSTSLGGGGYTF	TGTGCCAGTAGTACGAGCCTAGGGGGTGGCGGCTACACCTTC	-	TRBJ1-2	TRBV19	-
CASSSQAGQLNQPQHF	TGTGCCAGCAGTTCCCAGGCGGGACAGCTCAATCAGCCCCAGCATTTT	-	TRBJ1-5	TRBV28	TRBD1